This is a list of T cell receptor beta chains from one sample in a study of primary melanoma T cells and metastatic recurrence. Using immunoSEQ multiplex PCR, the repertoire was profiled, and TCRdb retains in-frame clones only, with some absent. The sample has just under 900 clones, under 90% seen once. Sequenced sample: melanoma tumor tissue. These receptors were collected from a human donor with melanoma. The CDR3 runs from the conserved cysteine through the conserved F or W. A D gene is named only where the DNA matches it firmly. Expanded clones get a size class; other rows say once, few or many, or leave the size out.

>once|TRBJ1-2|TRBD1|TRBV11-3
TGTGCCAGCAGCTGGAGCGGATTGGAGGGGGCAGGCTATGGCTACACCTTC
CASSWSGLEGAGYGYTF
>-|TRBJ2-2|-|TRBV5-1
TGCGCCAGCAGCCGGGACAGCGGGACCGGGGAGCTGTTTTTT
CASSRDSGTGELFF
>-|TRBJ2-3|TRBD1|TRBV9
TGTGCCAGCAGCGGAGACGGTAAAAGAGTAGACAGGGGGTTTGGAGATACGCAGTATTTT
CASSGDGKRVDRGFGDTQYF
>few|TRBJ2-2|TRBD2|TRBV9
TGTGCCAGCAGCGTAGGGAATTCCCCGGGACAGAGGACTAGCGGGAGAGGCACCGGGGAGCTGTTTTTT
CASSVGNSPGQRTSGRGTGELFF
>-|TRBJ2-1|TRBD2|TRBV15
TGTGCCACCAGCAAAGCCCTAGCGGGGGACGGCAATGAGCAGTTCTTC
CATSKALAGDGNEQFF
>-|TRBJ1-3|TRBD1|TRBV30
TGTGCCTGGGACAGGGGGCACGGAAACACCATATATTTT
CAWDRGHGNTIYF
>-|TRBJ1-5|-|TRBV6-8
TGTGCCAGCAGGTCAGACTTCGGTCAGCCCCAGCATTTT
CASRSDFGQPQHF
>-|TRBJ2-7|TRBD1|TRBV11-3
TGTGCCAGCAGCTTGGTAGTGACAGGGGGGACCTACGAGCAGTACTTC
CASSLVVTGGTYEQYF
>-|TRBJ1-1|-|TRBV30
TGTGCCTGGGCCCGAGGGACTGAAGCTTTCTTT
CAWARGTEAFF
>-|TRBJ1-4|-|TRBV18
TGTGCCAGCTCACCACGAGTAGGGACGGGTGAAAAACTGTTTTTT
CASSPRVGTGEKLFF
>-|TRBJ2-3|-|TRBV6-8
TGTGCCATCAGCGTGGGGGGAGATACGCAGTATTTT
CAISVGGDTQYF
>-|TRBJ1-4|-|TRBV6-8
TGTGCCGTCAAGGGGGGGTGGAATGAAAAACTGTTTTTT
CAVKGGWNEKLFF